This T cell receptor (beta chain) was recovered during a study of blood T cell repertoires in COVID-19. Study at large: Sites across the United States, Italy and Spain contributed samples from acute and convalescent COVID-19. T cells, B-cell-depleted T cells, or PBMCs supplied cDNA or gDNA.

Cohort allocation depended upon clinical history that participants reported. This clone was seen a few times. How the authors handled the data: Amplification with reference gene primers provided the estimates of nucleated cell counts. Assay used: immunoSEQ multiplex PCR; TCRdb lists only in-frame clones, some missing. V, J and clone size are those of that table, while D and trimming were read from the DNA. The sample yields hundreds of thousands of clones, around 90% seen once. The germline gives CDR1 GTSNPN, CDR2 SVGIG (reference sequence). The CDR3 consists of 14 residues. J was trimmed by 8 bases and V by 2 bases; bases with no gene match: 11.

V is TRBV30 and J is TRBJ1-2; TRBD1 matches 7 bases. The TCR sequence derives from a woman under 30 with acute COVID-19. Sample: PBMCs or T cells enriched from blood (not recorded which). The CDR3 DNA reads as TGTGCCTGGAGTCAATCATTACAGGGGAAAGGCTACACCTTC. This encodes CAWSQSLQGKGYTF.